The T cell receptor beta chain under discussion was sequenced for a study of blood T cell repertoires in COVID-19. Across the study: From the United States, Italy and Spain came samples of acute and convalescent COVID-19. PBMCs, B-cell-depleted T cells, or T cells were the source of the cDNA or gDNA that made up the material.

Original analysis: Reference gene primer amplification gave nucleated cell count estimates. Data came from immunoSEQ multiplex PCR; TCRdb stores just in-frame clones and leaves some out. V and J calls and clone size come straight from that table; D and trimming were deduced from the DNA. The sample yields 87,000 or so clones, around 87% seen once. The CDR3 is 18 amino acids. The sequenced sample was peripheral blood. The sequence derives from a man in his forties with acute or convalescent COVID-19. This rearrangement joins TRBV21-1 to TRBJ2-5; the D call TRBD2 from the table was never checked on the DNA. TRBV21-1 is noted as a pseudogene. CDR3 amino acids: CASSQRTRAGEAQETQYF. The CDR3 coding sequence is TGTGCCAGCAGCCAAAGAACTAGGGCAGGAGAAGCTCAAGAGACCCAGTACTTC.